Below, one TCR beta chain is given with its context. This entry belongs to a study of blood T cell repertoires in COVID-19. On the study more broadly: T cells, B-cell-depleted T cells, or PBMCs supplied cDNA or gDNA.

As originally analysed: For nucleated cells, counts were estimated from reference gene primer amplification. Measured with immunoSEQ multiplex PCR; TCRdb has only the in-frame clones, and not every one. That table gives V, J and clone size, and the DNA gave D and trimming. The data contain over 200,000 clones, approximately 90% of them singletons. Unmatched junction bases numbered 11, after V lost 4 bases and J lost 6 bases. CDR1 is SGHDT, CDR2 YYEEEE, per germline. There are 16 residues in the CDR3. The V gene is TRBV5-6, the J gene TRBJ2-1, with 9 bases identical to TRBD2. This receptor was taken from a man aged 55 to 70 who had recovered from COVID-19. The sequenced sample was peripheral blood. In DNA form, the CDR3 reads TGTGCCAGCAGCAACTTTGTACAGCGGGGGGCCAATGAGCAGTTCTTC. Protein product: CASSNFVQRGANEQFF. Drawing the rest from reference TRBV5-6 and TRBJ2-1, the complete variable domain is DAGVTQSPTHLIKTRGQQVTLRCSPKSGHDTVSWYQQALGQGPQFIFQYYEEEERQRGNFPDRFSGHQFPNYSSELNVNALLLGDSALYLCASSNFVQRGANEQFFGPGTRLTVL.